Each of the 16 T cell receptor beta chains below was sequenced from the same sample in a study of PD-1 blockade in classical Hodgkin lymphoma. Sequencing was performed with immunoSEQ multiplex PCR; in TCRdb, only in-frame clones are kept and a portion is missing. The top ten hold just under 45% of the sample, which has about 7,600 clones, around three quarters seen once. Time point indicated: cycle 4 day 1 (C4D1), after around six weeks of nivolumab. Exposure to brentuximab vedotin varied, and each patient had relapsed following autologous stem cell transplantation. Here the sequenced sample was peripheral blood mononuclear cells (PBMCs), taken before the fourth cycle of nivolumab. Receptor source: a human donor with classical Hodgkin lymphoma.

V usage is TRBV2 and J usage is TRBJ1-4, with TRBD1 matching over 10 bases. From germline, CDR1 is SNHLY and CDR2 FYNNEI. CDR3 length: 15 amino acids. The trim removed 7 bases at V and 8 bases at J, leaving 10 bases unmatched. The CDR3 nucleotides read TGTGCCAGCATGACCGACAGGGGGCGGCGAGAAAAACTGTTTTTT. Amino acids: CASMTDRGRREKLFF.

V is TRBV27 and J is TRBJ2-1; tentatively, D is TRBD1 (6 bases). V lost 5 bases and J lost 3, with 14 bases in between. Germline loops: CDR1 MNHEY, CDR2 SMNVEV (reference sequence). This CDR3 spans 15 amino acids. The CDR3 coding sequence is TGTGCCAGCAGTCCGGCGACAGGCTTCTACAATGAGCAGTTCTTC. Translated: CASSPATGFYNEQFF.

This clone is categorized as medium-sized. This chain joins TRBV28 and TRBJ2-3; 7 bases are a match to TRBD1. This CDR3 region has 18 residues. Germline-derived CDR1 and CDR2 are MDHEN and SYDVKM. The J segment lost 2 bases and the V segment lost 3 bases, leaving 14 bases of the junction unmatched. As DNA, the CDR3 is TGTGCCAGCAGTTTGGTACAGGGGAATTGGGGGCCCACAGATACGCAGTATTTT. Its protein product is CASSLVQGNWGPTDTQYF.

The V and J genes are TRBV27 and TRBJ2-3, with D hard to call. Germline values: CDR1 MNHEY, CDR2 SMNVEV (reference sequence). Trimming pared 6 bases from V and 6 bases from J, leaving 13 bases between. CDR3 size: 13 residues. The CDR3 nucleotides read TGTGCCAGCAGCCTCATAGATTGGGATACGCAGTATTTT. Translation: CASSLIDWDTQYF.

The CDR3 loop reads CASSRGEAYNEQFF. CDR3 nucleotides: TGTGCCAGCAGTAGGGGGGAAGCTTACAATGAGCAGTTCTTC. The V call is TRBV27, the J call TRBJ2-1; either TRBD1 or TRBD2 may fit D (6 bases each). Germline CDR1 and CDR2: MNHEY and SMNVEV (reference sequence). CDR3 length equals 14 residues. The germline V and J ends were trimmed by 5 bases and 4 bases, with 12 bases remaining between them.

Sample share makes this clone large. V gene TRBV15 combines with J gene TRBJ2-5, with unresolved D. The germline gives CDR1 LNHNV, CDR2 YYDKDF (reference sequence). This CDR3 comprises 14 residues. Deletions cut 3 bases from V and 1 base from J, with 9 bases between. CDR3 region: CATSSLGPQETQYF. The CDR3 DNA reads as TGTGCCACCAGCAGCCTTGGGCCCCAAGAGACCCAGTACTTC.

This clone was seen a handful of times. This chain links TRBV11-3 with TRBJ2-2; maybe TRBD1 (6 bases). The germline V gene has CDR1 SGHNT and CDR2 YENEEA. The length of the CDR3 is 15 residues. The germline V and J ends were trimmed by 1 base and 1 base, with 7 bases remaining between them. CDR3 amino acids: CASSLGGQNTGELFF. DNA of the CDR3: TGTGCCAGCAGCTTAGGGGGACAGAACACCGGGGAGCTGTTTTTT.

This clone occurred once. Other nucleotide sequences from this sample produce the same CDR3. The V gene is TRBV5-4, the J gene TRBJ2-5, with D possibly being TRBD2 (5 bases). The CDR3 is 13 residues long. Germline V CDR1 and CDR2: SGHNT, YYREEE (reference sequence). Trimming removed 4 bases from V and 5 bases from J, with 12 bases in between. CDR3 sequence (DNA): TGTGCCAGCAGCCTGGGCGGCGGGGAGACCCAGTACTTC. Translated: CASSLGGGETQYF.

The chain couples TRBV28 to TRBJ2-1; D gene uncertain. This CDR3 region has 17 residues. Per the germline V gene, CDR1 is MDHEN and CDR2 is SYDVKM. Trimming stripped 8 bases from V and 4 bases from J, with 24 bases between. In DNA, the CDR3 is TGTGCCAGCGGGCCCCCACTACAATCAGCCCATTACAATGAGCAGTTCTTC. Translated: CASGPPLQSAHYNEQFF.

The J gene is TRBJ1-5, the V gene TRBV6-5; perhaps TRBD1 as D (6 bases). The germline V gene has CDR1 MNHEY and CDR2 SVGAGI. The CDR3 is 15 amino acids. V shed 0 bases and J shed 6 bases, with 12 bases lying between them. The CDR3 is CASSYSTGPGQPQHF. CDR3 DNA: TGTGCCAGCAGTTACTCGACAGGACCCGGTCAGCCCCAGCATTTT.

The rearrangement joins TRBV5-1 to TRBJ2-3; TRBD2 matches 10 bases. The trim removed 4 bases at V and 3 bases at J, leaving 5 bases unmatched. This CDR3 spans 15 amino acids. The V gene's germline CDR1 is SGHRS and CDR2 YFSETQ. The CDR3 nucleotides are TGCGCCAGCAGCCTAGCGGGAGACAGAACAGATACGCAGTATTTT. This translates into CASSLAGDRTDTQYF.

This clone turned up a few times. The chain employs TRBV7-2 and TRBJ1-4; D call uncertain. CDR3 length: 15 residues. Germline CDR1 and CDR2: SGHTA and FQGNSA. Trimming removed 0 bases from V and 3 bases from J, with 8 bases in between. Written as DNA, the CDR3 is TGTGCCAGCAGCTTAGCCGTGGAGGCTAATGAAAAACTGTTTTTT. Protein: CASSLAVEANEKLFF.

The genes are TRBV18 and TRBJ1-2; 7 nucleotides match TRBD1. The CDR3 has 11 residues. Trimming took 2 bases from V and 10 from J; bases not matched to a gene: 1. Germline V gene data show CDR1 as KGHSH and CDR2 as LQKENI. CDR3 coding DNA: TGTGCCAGCTCACCAGGACAGGCCTACACCTTC. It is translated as CASSPGQAYTF.

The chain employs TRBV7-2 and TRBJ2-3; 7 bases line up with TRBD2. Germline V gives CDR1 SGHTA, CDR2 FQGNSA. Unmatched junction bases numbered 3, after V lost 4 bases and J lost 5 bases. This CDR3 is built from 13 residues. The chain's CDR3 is CASSSQRGDTQYF. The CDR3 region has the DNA TGTGCCAGCAGCTCACAGCGGGGAGATACGCAGTATTTT.

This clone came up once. DNA for the CDR3: TGTGCCAGCAGTTCACTAGCGGGCCCGGGCAATGAGCAGTTCTTC. This sequence encodes CASSSLAGPGNEQFF. V gene TRBV2 combines with J gene TRBJ2-1; 9 nucleotides agree with TRBD2. After removal of 5 bases from V and 6 bases from J, the junction contained 8 bases not matched to a gene. The CDR3 runs 15 residues. Germline CDR1 SNHLY, CDR2 FYNNEI.

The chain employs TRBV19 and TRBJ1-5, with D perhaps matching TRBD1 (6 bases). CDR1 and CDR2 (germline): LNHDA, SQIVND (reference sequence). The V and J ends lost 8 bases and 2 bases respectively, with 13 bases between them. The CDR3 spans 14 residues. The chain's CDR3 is CASRQVGGNQPQHF. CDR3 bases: TGTGCCAGTCGACAGGTCGGGGGCAATCAGCCCCAGCATTTT.